These T cell receptor beta chains were read from a single sample in a study of T-cell memory formation after mild COVID-19. TCRdb reanalysed the 5' RACE reads using MiXCR and keeps one entry per CDR3 protein. Of roughly 400,000 distinct CDR3 sequences in the sample, 24% were seen once. Sequencing used PBMCs or a T cell subset sorted from them (not recorded which). These receptors all stem from an adult woman who had mild COVID-19 (a few samples of this study predate the infection). Cell type and time point are not known. Both conserved end residues are part of each CDR3. The D gene is left open where the match is weak. A row's size may be missing; if present it is once, few, many or a size class.

clone_size: few; v_call: TRBV4-3; d_call: -; j_call: TRBJ1-1; cdr3_aa: CASSQARGSITEAFF; cdr3_nt: TGCGCCAGCAGCCAAGCGCGGGGTTCGATCACTGAAGCTTTCTTT
clone_size: -; v_call: TRBV3-1; d_call: TRBD2; j_call: TRBJ2-5; cdr3_aa: CASSQDPGLAGWQETQYF; cdr3_nt: TGTGCCAGCAGCCAAGACCCGGGACTAGCGGGGTGGCAAGAGACCCAGTACTTC
clone_size: few; v_call: TRBV3-1; d_call: TRBD1; j_call: TRBJ2-2; cdr3_aa: CATQGATNTGELFF; cdr3_nt: TGTGCCACCCAGGGGGCCACGAACACCGGGGAGCTGTTTTTT
clone_size: few; v_call: TRBV5-4; d_call: -; j_call: TRBJ2-5; cdr3_aa: CASSRDTRKTQYF; cdr3_nt: TGTGCCAGCTCAAGGGACACCAGGAAGACCCAGTACTTC
clone_size: few; v_call: TRBV4-1; d_call: -; j_call: TRBJ2-1; cdr3_aa: CASSQMSGLSFF; cdr3_nt: TGCGCCAGCAGCCAAATGTCGGGACTGTCGTTCTTC
clone_size: few; v_call: TRBV2; d_call: -; j_call: TRBJ1-5; cdr3_aa: CASSEALRRGNQPQHF; cdr3_nt: TGTGCCAGCAGTGAAGCGCTTCGCAGGGGTAATCAGCCCCAGCATTTT
clone_size: few; v_call: TRBV12-3/TRBV12-4; d_call: TRBD1; j_call: TRBJ2-1; cdr3_aa: CASSPRTGGGNEQFF; cdr3_nt: TGTGCCAGCAGTCCGAGGACAGGGGGTGGGAATGAGCAGTTCTTC
clone_size: few; v_call: TRBV5-1; d_call: -; j_call: TRBJ2-1; cdr3_aa: CASSLAIGNEQFF; cdr3_nt: TGCGCCAGCAGCTTGGCCATAGGTAATGAGCAGTTCTTC
clone_size: -; v_call: TRBV25-1; d_call: TRBD2; j_call: TRBJ2-7; cdr3_aa: CASSENREGLSYEQYF; cdr3_nt: TGTGCCAGCAGTGAGAATAGGGAGGGTCTCTCCTACGAGCAGTACTTC
clone_size: few; v_call: TRBV5-5; d_call: -; j_call: TRBJ2-5; cdr3_aa: CASSLRTAAFLADQETQYF; cdr3_nt: TGTGCCAGCAGCTTGCGGACAGCCGCTTTCCTGGCGGACCAAGAGACCCAGTACTTC
clone_size: -; v_call: TRBV20-1; d_call: -; j_call: TRBJ2-1; cdr3_aa: CSARKTSEDYNEQFF; cdr3_nt: TGCAGTGCTAGAAAGACTAGTGAGGACTACAATGAGCAGTTCTTC
clone_size: few; v_call: TRBV12-3/TRBV12-4; d_call: -; j_call: TRBJ2-7; cdr3_aa: CASSFSESYEQYF; cdr3_nt: TGTGCCAGCAGTTTCAGCGAGTCCTACGAGCAGTACTTC
clone_size: many; v_call: TRBV15; d_call: TRBD1; j_call: TRBJ2-1; cdr3_aa: CATSRPRTGAHEQFF; cdr3_nt: TGTGCCACCAGCAGACCGCGGACAGGGGCCCATGAGCAGTTCTTC
clone_size: -; v_call: TRBV6-6; d_call: -; j_call: TRBJ2-7; cdr3_aa: CASSYVMAADYEQYF; cdr3_nt: TGTGCCAGCAGTTACGTTATGGCGGCAGACTACGAGCAGTACTTC
clone_size: few; v_call: TRBV7-6; d_call: -; j_call: TRBJ2-2; cdr3_aa: CASSYSLAGENTGELFF; cdr3_nt: TGTGCCAGCAGCTATAGCCTGGCGGGCGAGAACACCGGGGAGCTGTTTTTT
clone_size: -; v_call: TRBV4-1; d_call: -; j_call: TRBJ2-3; cdr3_aa: CASSQGPSWGHTDTQYF; cdr3_nt: TGCGCCAGCAGCCAAGGCCCTAGCTGGGGACACACAGATACGCAGTATTTT
clone_size: few; v_call: TRBV7-2; d_call: -; j_call: TRBJ1-5; cdr3_aa: CASSSSGVGGYQPQHF; cdr3_nt: TGTGCCAGCAGCTCCTCAGGGGTTGGGGGTTATCAGCCCCAGCATTTT
clone_size: -; v_call: TRBV12-3/TRBV12-4; d_call: TRBD2; j_call: TRBJ2-7; cdr3_aa: CASSLLAGGRGYEQYF; cdr3_nt: TGTGCCAGCAGTTTACTAGCGGGAGGCCGGGGCTACGAGCAGTACTTC
clone_size: few; v_call: TRBV14; d_call: -; j_call: TRBJ2-3; cdr3_aa: CASSQDMGSSTDTQYF; cdr3_nt: TGTGCCAGCAGCCAAGATATGGGCTCTAGCACAGATACGCAGTATTTT
clone_size: -; v_call: TRBV3-1; d_call: TRBD2; j_call: TRBJ2-3; cdr3_aa: CASRQSGRGTDTQYF; cdr3_nt: TGTGCCAGCAGACAGAGCGGGAGAGGCACAGATACGCAGTATTTT
clone_size: few; v_call: TRBV15; d_call: -; j_call: TRBJ2-7; cdr3_aa: CATSRVVQGYEQYF; cdr3_nt: TGTGCCACCAGCAGAGTCGTTCAGGGCTACGAGCAGTACTTC
clone_size: -; v_call: TRBV24-1; d_call: TRBD1; j_call: TRBJ1-1; cdr3_aa: CATSEGDRLNTEAFF; cdr3_nt: TGTGCCACCAGTGAGGGGGACAGATTGAACACTGAAGCTTTCTTT
clone_size: -; v_call: TRBV20-1; d_call: -; j_call: TRBJ1-2; cdr3_aa: CSASAGGFDYGYTF; cdr3_nt: TGCAGTGCTAGCGCCGGAGGGTTTGACTATGGCTACACCTTC
clone_size: few; v_call: TRBV27; d_call: -; j_call: TRBJ2-5; cdr3_aa: CASSLLDRSQTQYF; cdr3_nt: TGTGCCAGCAGTTTACTTGACCGATCTCAGACCCAGTACTTC
clone_size: -; v_call: TRBV9; d_call: -; j_call: TRBJ2-1; cdr3_aa: CASSGFIGGGASYNEQFF; cdr3_nt: TGTGCCAGCAGCGGATTTATTGGCGGCGGGGCCTCCTACAATGAGCAGTTCTTC
clone_size: many; v_call: TRBV4-1; d_call: -; j_call: TRBJ1-1; cdr3_aa: CASSQGETMPEAFF; cdr3_nt: TGCGCCAGCAGCCAAGGAGAGACGATGCCTGAAGCTTTCTTT
clone_size: few; v_call: TRBV29-1; d_call: TRBD1; j_call: TRBJ1-2; cdr3_aa: CSVALGQGHPYGYTF; cdr3_nt: TGCAGCGTCGCGCTGGGACAGGGGCATCCCTATGGCTACACCTTC
clone_size: -; v_call: TRBV15; d_call: -; j_call: TRBJ1-2; cdr3_aa: CATSRDLGLSGYTF; cdr3_nt: TGTGCCACCAGCAGAGATCTGGGATTGTCTGGCTACACCTTC